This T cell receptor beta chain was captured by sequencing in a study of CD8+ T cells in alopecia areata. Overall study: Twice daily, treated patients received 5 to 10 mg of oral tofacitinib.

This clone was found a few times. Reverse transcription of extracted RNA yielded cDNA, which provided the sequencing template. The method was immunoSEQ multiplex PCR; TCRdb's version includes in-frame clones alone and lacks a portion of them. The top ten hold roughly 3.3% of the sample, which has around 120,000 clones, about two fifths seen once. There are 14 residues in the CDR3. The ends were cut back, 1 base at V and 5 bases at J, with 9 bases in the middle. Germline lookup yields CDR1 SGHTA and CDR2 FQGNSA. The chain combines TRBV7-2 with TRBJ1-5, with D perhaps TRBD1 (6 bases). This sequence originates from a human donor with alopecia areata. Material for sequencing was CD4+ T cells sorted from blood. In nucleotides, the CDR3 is TGTGCCAGCAGCTTAGGGGCAGGGGATCAGCCCCAGCATTTT. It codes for CASSLGAGDQPQHF.